The clone carrying this T cell receptor (beta chain) came up a few times. The data were obtained in a study of beta chain features in type 1 diabetes. The investigators reverse transcribed all of the isolated RNA, so they sequenced expressed TCRB transcripts. Method: immunoSEQ multiplex PCR; TCRdb's copy keeps in-frame clones and lacks some. The sample carries about 900,000 clones, 15% to 20% recorded once. The germline CDR1 and CDR2 sequences are LGHNA and YNFKEQ. Trimming stripped 0 bases from V and 4 bases from J, with 15 bases between. The CDR3 runs 16 residues. Specimen: naive CD4+ T cells from blood. The chain employs TRBV4-2 and TRBJ1-2; D remains ambiguous. This clonotype originated in a woman in her late teens or twenties in good health. CDR3: CASSQDLPDPVYGYTF. For the CDR3, the DNA is TGTGCCAGCAGCCAAGATCTTCCTGATCCCGTCTATGGCTACACCTTC.